One T cell receptor (beta chain) is described in this entry. Disease in patients was locally advanced or metastatic urothelial carcinoma. Spike-ins of synthetic TCR analog templates went into each PCR. Method: immunoSEQ multiplex PCR; TCRdb's copy keeps in-frame clones and lacks some. The sample lists 15,000 to 20,000 clones, around 87% occurring once. This sample is drawn from a study of PD-L1 blockade in urothelial cancer. Across the whole study: Between 0 and 3 prior chemotherapy regimens had been given to patients. The study recovered a median of about 140,000 T cells per blood sample.

The V end was cut by 3 bases, the J end by 6 bases, with 12 bases between. From germline, CDR1 is LNHNV and CDR2 YYDKDF (reference sequence). CDR3 length: 13 amino acids. The input for sequencing was PBMCs, taken around atezolizumab (anti-PD-L1) treatment. The chain recombines TRBV15 with TRBJ2-7; D unclear. This TCR was recovered from a man aged 50 to 60 with urothelial cancer. CDR3 residues: CATSRGKDREQYF. CDR3 bases: TGTGCCACCAGCAGGGGCAAAGATCGCGAGCAGTACTTC.